This is a list of T cell receptor beta chains from one sample in a study of blood T cell repertoires in COVID-19. Profiled with immunoSEQ multiplex PCR; TCRdb holds only in-frame clones, not every one. Seen here are around 140,000 clones, more than 75% observed once, and the top ten hold roughly 37%. Sequenced material: peripheral blood. These receptors originate from a man aged 50-59 years who had recovered from COVID-19. CDR3s include the opening cysteine and the closing phenylalanine or tryptophan. The D gene is left open where the match is weak. Some rows mark clone size as missing; the rest say once, few, many or name a class of expanded clone.

J	size	V	D	DNA	CDR3
TRBJ2-7	.	TRBV6-6	TRBD1	TGTGCCAGCAGTTACTTAGGACAGGGAGGCTACGAGCAGTACTTC	CASSYLGQGGYEQYF
TRBJ2-1	.	TRBV14	.	TGTGCCAGCAGCCCCTCGCGGGACGGGAACAATGAGCAGTTCTTC	CASSPSRDGNNEQFF
TRBJ1-6	.	TRBV6-5	.	TGTGCCAGCACTCAAACATGGAATTCACCCCTCCACTTT	CASTQTWNSPLHF
TRBJ2-2	.	TRBV6-2/TRBV6-3	TRBD1	TGTGCCAGCAGTTTAGACAGGGGAAACACCGGGGAGCTGTTTTTT	CASSLDRGNTGELFF
TRBJ1-2	.	TRBV9	.	TGTGCCAGCAGCCCCCGGACAGCTAACTATGGCTACACCTTC	CASSPRTANYGYTF
TRBJ2-2	once	TRBV4-1	TRBD2	TGCGCCAGCAGCCGCGTAGCGGGGGGGCGTACCGGGGAGCTGTTTTTT	CASSRVAGGRTGELFF
TRBJ1-2	.	TRBV7-2	TRBD1	TGTGCCAGCAGCCCGTTGGGACAGATAACTAACTATGGCTACACCTTC	CASSPLGQITNYGYTF
TRBJ2-5	.	TRBV2	.	TGTGCCAGCACCGTCAGGGAGACCCAGTACTTC	CASTVRETQYF
TRBJ1-1	.	TRBV2	TRBD1	TGTGCCAGCAGTAGAGACAGGGACACTGAAGCTTTCTTT	CASSRDRDTEAFF
TRBJ2-5	.	TRBV6-2/TRBV6-3	.	TGTGCCAGCAGTCCACGGACAGCCCAAGAGACCCAGTACTTC	CASSPRTAQETQYF
TRBJ2-3	.	TRBV30	.	TGTGCCTGGAGTCCAGGGTTAGGCACAGATACGCAGTATTTT	CAWSPGLGTDTQYF
TRBJ2-2	.	TRBV9	TRBD1	TGTGCCAGCAGCGCTCTGACAGGGATTGAATACGGGGAGCTGTTTTTT	CASSALTGIEYGELFF
TRBJ2-6	.	TRBV7-9	.	TGTGCCAGCAGCCCGCCCCAGGGCTTAGGGGCCAACGTCCTGACTTTC	CASSPPQGLGANVLTF
TRBJ2-1	.	TRBV3-1/TRBV3-2	TRBD2	TGTGCCAGCAGCCAAGATCTCGGCGGGGGGGCGGTAAATGAGCAGTTCTTC	CASSQDLGGGAVNEQFF
TRBJ2-5	once	TRBV5-1	TRBD2	TGCGCCAGCAGCTTGGATGTTAGCGGGGGCTCAGAGACCCAGTACTTC	CASSLDVSGGSETQYF
TRBJ1-6	.	TRBV24-1	.	TGTGCCACCAGTGATCCTCGGGGTTATAATTCACCCCTCCACTTT	CATSDPRGYNSPLHF
TRBJ1-4	.	TRBV4-1	.	TGCGCCAGCAGCTCGGAACCGGGGGGAAAACTGTTTTTT	CASSSEPGGKLFF
TRBJ1-1	once	TRBV30	TRBD1	TGTGCCTGGATAAGGACAGGGACCATTGCTGAAGCTTTCTTT	CAWIRTGTIAEAFF
TRBJ2-7	.	TRBV6-2/TRBV6-3	TRBD1	TGTGCCAGCAGTCGCGCGACAGGGGCCGGCTACGAGCAGTACTTC	CASSRATGAGYEQYF
TRBJ1-5	.	TRBV6-1	TRBD1	TGTGCCAGCAGTGAAGTTACAGGGGGGGATCAGCCCCAGCATTTT	CASSEVTGGDQPQHF
TRBJ2-5	.	TRBV6-2/TRBV6-3	.	TGTGCCAGCAGTTACTCGGGGCGGGGGCCCCAAGAGACCCAGTACTTC	CASSYSGRGPQETQYF
TRBJ2-6	.	TRBV4-3	.	TGCGCCAGCAGCCAAGATGGCACTGGGGCCAACGTCCTGACTTTC	CASSQDGTGANVLTF
TRBJ1-2	few	TRBV5-5	.	TGTGCCAGCAGCTTGGTTCCGGGGAACTATGGCTACACCTTC	CASSLVPGNYGYTF
TRBJ1-1	.	TRBV6-5	TRBD1	TGTGCCAGCAGTTACTCAAACAGGGGAAACACTGAAGCTTTCTTT	CASSYSNRGNTEAFF
TRBJ1-1	many	TRBV5-1	.	TGCGCCAGCAGCTTGACAGGGAACACTGAAGCTTTCTTT	CASSLTGNTEAFF
TRBJ2-4	.	TRBV5-6	.	TGTGCCAGCAGCTCCCCCGACAGGCAAAACCTACAACCCAACCAATACTTC	CASSSPDRQNLQPNQYF
TRBJ2-6	once	TRBV9	.	TGTGCCAGCAGCGTACCGTCAGGCCTCTCTGGGGCCAACGTCCTGACTTTC	CASSVPSGLSGANVLTF
TRBJ2-7	.	TRBV19	TRBD1	TGTGCCAGTAGTAGTACCCGGGACAGGGGTAGGTACGAGCAGTACTTC	CASSSTRDRGRYEQYF
TRBJ2-3	.	TRBV4-1	TRBD1	TGCGCCAGCAGCCTAAAGACAGGGGTGACAGATACGCAGTATTTT	CASSLKTGVTDTQYF
TRBJ1-4	.	TRBV27	.	TGTGCCAGCAGTTTTGGGGGCACTGAAAAACTGTTTTTT	CASSFGGTEKLFF
TRBJ1-1	.	TRBV5-1	TRBD1	TGCGCCAGCAGTCTAGTAACAGGGGCGAGCACTGAAGCTTTCTTT	CASSLVTGASTEAFF
TRBJ1-2	.	TRBV19	.	TGTGCCAGTAGTATAGATGGGGAGTATGGCTACACCTTC	CASSIDGEYGYTF
TRBJ2-1	.	TRBV29-1	TRBD2	TGCAGCGTAATGGGACTAGCGGGGGGCCCGAGCTCCTACAATGAGCAGTTCTTC	CSVMGLAGGPSSYNEQFF
TRBJ2-3	.	TRBV18	TRBD1	TGTGCCAGCTCACAGGGACAGGGAACGGAAGATACGCAGTATTTT	CASSQGQGTEDTQYF
TRBJ1-1	.	TRBV12-5	.	TGTGCTAGCCTCGAGGGGAACACTGAAGCTTTCTTT	CASLEGNTEAFF
TRBJ2-5	.	TRBV5-4	.	TGTGCCAGCAGCTTGGGGGGGGGCCACCAAGAGACCCAGTACTTC	CASSLGGGHQETQYF